At least ten counts were recorded for the clone carrying this T cell receptor beta chain. This entry is derived from a study of blood T cells in healthy people across ages. The length of the CDR3 is 14 residues. J lost 7 bases, V lost 6 bases, and 8 bases had no gene match. Germline CDR1 is MNHEY and CDR2 is SMNVEV (reference sequence). The use of a sample-barcoded 5' primer and a J-beta primer mix characterized a second PCR of about 6 to 11 cycles. Each CDR3 protein is one row after TCRdb ran MiXCR on the 5' RACE reads. This table has around 870,000 distinct CDR3 sequences, more than 25% appearing once.

The rearrangement links TRBV27 to TRBJ1-5, with 8 bases aligning to TRBD1. The sample was blood. This TCR derives from a woman of 80 years or more in good health. Here the CDR3 reads CASSFGTGGQPQHF. The CDR3 DNA is TGTGCCAGCAGCTTTGGGACAGGTGGGCAGCCCCAGCATTTT.